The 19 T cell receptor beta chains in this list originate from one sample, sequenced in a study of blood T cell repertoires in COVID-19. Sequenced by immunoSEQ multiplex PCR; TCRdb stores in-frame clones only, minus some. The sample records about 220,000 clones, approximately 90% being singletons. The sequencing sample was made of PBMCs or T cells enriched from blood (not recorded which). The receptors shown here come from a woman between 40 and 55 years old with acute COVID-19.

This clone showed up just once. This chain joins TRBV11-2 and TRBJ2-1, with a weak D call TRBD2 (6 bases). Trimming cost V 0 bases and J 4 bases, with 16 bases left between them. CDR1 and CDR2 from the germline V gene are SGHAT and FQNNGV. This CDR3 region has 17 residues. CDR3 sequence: CASSLDRGTNPYNEQFF. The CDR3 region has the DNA TGTGCCAGCAGCTTAGACCGGGGGACCAACCCGTACAATGAGCAGTTCTTC.

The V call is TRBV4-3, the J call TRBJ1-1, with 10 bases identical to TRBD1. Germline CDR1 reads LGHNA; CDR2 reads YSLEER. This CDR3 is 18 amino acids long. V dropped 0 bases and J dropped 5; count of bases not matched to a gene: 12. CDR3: CASSQEEKTGGMETEAFF. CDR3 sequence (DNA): TGCGCCAGCAGCCAAGAAGAGAAGACAGGGGGCATGGAGACTGAAGCTTTCTTT.

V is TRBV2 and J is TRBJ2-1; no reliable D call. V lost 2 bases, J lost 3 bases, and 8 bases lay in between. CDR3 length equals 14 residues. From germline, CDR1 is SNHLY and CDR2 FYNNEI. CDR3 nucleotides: TGTGCCAGCAGTGAAAAGCCAGGCTACAATGAGCAGTTCTTC. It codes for CASSEKPGYNEQFF. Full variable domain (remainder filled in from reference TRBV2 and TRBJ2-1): EPEVTQTPSHQVTQMGQEVILRCVPISNHLYFYWYRQILGQKVEFLVSFYNNEISEKSEIFDDQFSVERPDGSNFTLKIRSTKLEDSAMYFCASSEKPGYNEQFFGPGTRLTVL.

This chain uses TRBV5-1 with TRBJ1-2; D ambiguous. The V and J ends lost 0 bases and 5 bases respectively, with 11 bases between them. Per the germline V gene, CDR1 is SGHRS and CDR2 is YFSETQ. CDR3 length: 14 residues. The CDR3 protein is CASSLAEASYGYTF. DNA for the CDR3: TGCGCCAGCAGCTTGGCCGAGGCCTCGTATGGCTACACCTTC.

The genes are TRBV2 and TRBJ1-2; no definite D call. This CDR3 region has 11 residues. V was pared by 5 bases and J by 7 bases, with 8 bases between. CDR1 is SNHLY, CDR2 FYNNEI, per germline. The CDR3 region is CASSLTGGYTF. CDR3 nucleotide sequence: TGTGCCAGCAGTTTGACGGGTGGCTACACCTTC.

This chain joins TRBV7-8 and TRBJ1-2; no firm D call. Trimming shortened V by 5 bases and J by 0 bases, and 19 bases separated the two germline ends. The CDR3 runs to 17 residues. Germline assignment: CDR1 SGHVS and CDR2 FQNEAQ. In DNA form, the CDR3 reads TGTGCCAGCAGCCCAGTCCTGCTTGACACAGCTAACTATGGCTACACCTTC. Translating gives CASSPVLLDTANYGYTF.

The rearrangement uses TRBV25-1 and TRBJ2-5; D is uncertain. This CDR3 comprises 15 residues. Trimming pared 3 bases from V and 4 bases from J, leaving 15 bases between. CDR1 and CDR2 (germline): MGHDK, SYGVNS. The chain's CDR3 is CASSDDLALRETQYF. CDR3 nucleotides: TGTGCCAGCAGTGATGATTTAGCCCTCCGAGAGACCCAGTACTTC. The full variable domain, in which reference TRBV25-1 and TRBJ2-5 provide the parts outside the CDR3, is EADIYQTPRYLVIGTGKKITLECSQTMGHDKMYWYQQDPGMELHLIHYSYGVNSTEKGDLSSESTVSRIRTEHFPLTLESARPSHTSQYLCASSDDLALRETQYFGPGTRLLVL.

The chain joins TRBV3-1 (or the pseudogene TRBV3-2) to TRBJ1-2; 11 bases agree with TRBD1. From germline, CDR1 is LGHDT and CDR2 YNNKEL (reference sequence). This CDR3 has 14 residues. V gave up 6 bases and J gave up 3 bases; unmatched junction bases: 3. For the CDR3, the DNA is TGTGCCAGCAGTCCGGGACAGGGGGACTATGGCTACACCTTC. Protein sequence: CASSPGQGDYGYTF.

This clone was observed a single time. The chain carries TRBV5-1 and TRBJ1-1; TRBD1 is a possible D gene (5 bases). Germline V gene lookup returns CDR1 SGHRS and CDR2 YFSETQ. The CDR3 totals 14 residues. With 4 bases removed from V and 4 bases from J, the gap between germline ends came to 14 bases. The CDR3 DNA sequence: TGCGCCAGCAGCATACGTCAAGGGGCCACTGAAGCTTTCTTT. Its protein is CASSIRQGATEAFF.

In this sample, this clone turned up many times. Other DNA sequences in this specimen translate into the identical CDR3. The DNA of the CDR3 is TGTGCCAGCAGTTACTCTAGGGGGTTGAACACTGAAGCTTTCTTT. This gives the protein CASSYSRGLNTEAFF. The chain joins TRBV6-5 to TRBJ1-1, with D perhaps matching TRBD1 (6 bases). V lost 0 bases and J lost 0, with 8 bases in between. This CDR3 is 15 amino acids long. From germline, CDR1 is MNHEY and CDR2 SVGAGI.

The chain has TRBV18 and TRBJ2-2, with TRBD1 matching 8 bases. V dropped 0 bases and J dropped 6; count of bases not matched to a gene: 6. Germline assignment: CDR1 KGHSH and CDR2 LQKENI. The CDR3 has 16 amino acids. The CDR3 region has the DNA TGTGCCAGCTCACCACCCGGGACAGGCGGCGCCGGGGAGCTGTTTTTT. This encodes CASSPPGTGGAGELFF.

The CDR3 sequence is CASSPVSGYGDEAFF. As DNA, the CDR3 is TGTGCCAGCTCACCCGTTTCAGGTTACGGGGATGAAGCTTTCTTT. The chain is built from TRBV18 and TRBJ1-1; D is ambiguous. Trimming removed 3 bases at V and 7 bases at J, with 18 bases between. CDR1 KGHSH and CDR2 LQKENI come from the germline V gene. This CDR3 is built from 15 residues.

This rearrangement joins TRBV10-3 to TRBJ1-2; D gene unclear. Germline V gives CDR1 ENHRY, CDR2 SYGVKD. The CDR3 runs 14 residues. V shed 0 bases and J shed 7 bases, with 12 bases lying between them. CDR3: CAISESTLLGGYTF. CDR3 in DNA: TGTGCCATCAGTGAGTCGACTCTATTAGGTGGCTACACCTTC.

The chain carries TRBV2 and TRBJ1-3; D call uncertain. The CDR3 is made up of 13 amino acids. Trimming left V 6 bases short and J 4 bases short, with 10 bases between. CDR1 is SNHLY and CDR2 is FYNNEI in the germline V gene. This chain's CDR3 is CASSSLTGNTIYF. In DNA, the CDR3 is TGTGCCAGCAGCTCTTTGACAGGAAACACCATATATTTT.

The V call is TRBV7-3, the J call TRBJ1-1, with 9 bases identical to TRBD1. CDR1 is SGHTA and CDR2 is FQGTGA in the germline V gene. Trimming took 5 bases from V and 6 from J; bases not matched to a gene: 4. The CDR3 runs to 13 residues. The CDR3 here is CASSRTGVSEAFF. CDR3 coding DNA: TGTGCCAGCAGCCGGACAGGGGTCTCTGAAGCTTTCTTT.

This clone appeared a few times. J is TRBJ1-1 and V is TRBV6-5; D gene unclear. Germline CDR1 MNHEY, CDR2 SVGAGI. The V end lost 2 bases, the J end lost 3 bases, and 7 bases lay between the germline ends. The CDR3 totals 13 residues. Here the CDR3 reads CASSYASHTEAFF. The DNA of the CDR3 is TGTGCCAGCAGTTACGCGAGTCACACTGAAGCTTTCTTT.

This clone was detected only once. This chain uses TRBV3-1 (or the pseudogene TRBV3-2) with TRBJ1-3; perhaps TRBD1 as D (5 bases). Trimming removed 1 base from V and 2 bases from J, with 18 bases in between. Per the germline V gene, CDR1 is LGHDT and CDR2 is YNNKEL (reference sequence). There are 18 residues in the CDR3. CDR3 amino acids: CASSQGSQGLFPGNTIYF. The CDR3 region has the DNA TGTGCCAGCAGCCAAGGATCTCAGGGCCTCTTCCCTGGAAACACCATATATTTT.

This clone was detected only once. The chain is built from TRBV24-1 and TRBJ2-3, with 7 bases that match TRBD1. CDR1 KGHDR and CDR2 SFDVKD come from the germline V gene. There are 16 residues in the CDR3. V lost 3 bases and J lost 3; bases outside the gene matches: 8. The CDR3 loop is CATSDIGTQGTDTQYF. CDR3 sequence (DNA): TGTGCCACCAGTGATATAGGCACACAGGGGACAGATACGCAGTATTTT.

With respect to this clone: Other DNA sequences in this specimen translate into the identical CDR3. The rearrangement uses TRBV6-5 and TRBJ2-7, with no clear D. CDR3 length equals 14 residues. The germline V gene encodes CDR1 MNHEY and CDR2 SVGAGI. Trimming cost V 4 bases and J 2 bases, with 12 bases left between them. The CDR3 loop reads CASSSKLPPYEQYF. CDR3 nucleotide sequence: TGTGCCAGCAGTTCTAAACTTCCCCCCTACGAGCAGTACTTC.